This T cell receptor (beta chain) appears in the sequencing data of a study of post-analysis software for immune sequencing data. A word on this clonotype: No antigen is known for it.

Every TCR beta cDNA library bore unique molecular identifiers. TCRdb processed the PCR reads anew with MiXCR; each CDR3 protein has one entry. The profile shows 650,000 to 850,000 distinct CDR3 sequences, about 50% of them singletons. Study-wide points: Higher frequency in patients than in controls was seen for five TRBV segments, with TRBV5-6, TRBV5-1 and TRBV20-1 among them.

CDR3 size: 13 residues. The V and J ends lost 6 bases and 1 base respectively, with 12 bases between them. CDR1 DFQATT and CDR2 SNEGSKA come from the germline V gene (reference sequence). The chain links TRBV20-1 to TRBJ1-2, with D tentatively TRBD1 (5 bases). The sample was blood. The clonotype originates from a girl between 5 and 17 years old with multiple sclerosis. The CDR3 sequence is CSAPQGSNYGYTF. The DNA for the CDR3 is TGCAGTGCCCCTCAGGGCAGTAACTATGGCTACACCTTC.